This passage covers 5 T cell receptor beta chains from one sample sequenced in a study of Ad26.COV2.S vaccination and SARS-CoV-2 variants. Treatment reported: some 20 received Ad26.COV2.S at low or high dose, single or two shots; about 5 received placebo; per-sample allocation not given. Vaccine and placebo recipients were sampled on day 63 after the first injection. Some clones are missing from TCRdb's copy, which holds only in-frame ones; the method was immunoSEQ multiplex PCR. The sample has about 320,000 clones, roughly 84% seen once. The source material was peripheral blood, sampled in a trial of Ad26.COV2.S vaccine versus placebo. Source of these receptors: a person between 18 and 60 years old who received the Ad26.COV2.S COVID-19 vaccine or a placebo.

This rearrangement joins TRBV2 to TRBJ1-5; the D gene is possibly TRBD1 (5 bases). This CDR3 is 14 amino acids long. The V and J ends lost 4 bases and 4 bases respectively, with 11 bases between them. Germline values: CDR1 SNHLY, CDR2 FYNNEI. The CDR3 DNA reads TGTGCCAGCAGTGGCCAGACAGCTAATCAGCCCCAGCATTTT. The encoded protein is CASSGQTANQPQHF.

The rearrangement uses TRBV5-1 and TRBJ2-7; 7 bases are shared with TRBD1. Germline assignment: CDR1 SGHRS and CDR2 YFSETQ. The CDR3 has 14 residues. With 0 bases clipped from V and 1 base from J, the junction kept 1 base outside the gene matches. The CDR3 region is CASSLGGQSYEQYF. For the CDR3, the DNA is TGCGCCAGCAGCTTGGGGGGACAGTCCTACGAGCAGTACTTC.

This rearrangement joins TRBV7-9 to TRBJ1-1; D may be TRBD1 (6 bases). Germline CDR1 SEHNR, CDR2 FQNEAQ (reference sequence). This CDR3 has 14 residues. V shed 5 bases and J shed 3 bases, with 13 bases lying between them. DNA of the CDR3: TGTGCCAGCAGCGAATACAGGGCCCACACTGAAGCTTTCTTT. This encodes CASSEYRAHTEAFF.

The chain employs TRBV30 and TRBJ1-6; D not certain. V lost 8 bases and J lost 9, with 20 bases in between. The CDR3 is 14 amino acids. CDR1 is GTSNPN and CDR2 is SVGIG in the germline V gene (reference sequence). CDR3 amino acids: CAGRKAAAGSPLHF. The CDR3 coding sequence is TGTGCCGGAAGGAAGGCGGCGGCAGGTTCACCCCTCCACTTT. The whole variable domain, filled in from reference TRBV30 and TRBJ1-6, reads SQTIHQWPATLVQPVGSPLSLECTVEGTSNPNLYWYRQAAGRGLQLLFYSVGIGQISSEVPQNLSASRPQDRQFILSSKKLLLSDSGFYLCAGRKAAAGSPLHFGNGTRLTVT.

CDR3 loop: CASSVGPGLETQYF. The CDR3 nucleotides read TGTGCCAGCAGCGTAGGGCCGGGACTCGAGACCCAGTACTTC. This chain connects TRBV9 to TRBJ2-5; tentatively, D is TRBD2 (6 bases). CDR3 length equals 14 residues. Germline V CDR1 and CDR2: SGDLS, YYNGEE. Trimming took off 0 bases at V and 5 bases at J, with 11 bases between the two ends. Full variable domain (outside the CDR3, taken from reference TRBV9 and TRBJ2-5): DSGVTQTPKHLITATGQRVTLRCSPRSGDLSVYWYQQSLDQGLQFLIQYYNGEERAKGNILERFSAQQFPDLHSELNLSSLELGDSALYFCASSVGPGLETQYFGPGTRLLVL.